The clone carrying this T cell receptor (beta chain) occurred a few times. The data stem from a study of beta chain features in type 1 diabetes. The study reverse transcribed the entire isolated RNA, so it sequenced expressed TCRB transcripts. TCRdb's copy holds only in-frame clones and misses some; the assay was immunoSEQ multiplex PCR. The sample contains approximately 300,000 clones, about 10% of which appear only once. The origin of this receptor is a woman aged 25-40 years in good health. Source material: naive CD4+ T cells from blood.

CDR3 sequence: CASSPIPGQASYEQYF. DNA for the CDR3: TGTGCCAGCAGCCCCATTCCCGGACAGGCCTCCTACGAGCAGTACTTC. This rearrangement joins TRBV14 to TRBJ2-7, with 7 bases aligning to TRBD1. The CDR3 is 16 residues long. In germline, CDR1 is SGHDN, CDR2 FVKESK. With 4 bases clipped from V and 0 bases from J, the junction kept 9 bases outside the gene matches.